This T cell receptor beta chain came from a study of early T cells in non-severe SARS-CoV-2 infection. As part of library construction, unique molecular identifiers were attached to individual cDNA molecules. TCRdb reprocessed the 5' RACE reads via MiXCR and lists one record per CDR3 protein. The data contain approximately 85,000 distinct CDR3 sequences, over 9% of them singletons. The germline V and J ends were trimmed by 4 bases and 2 bases, with 22 bases remaining between them. Germline CDR1 MNHEY, CDR2 SVGAGI. CDR3 length: 18 residues. This TCR derives from an adult who was a healthcare worker with PCR-confirmed SARS-CoV-2 infection or an uninfected control (not recorded which). This sequence joins TRBV6-5 and TRBJ2-3; possible D gene TRBD2, 6 bases. Specimen: whole blood. This CDR3 reads CASSSPLGGHGYTDTQYF. The DNA of the CDR3 is TGTGCCAGCAGTTCCCCTTTGGGGGGTCACGGGTACACAGATACGCAGTATTTT.